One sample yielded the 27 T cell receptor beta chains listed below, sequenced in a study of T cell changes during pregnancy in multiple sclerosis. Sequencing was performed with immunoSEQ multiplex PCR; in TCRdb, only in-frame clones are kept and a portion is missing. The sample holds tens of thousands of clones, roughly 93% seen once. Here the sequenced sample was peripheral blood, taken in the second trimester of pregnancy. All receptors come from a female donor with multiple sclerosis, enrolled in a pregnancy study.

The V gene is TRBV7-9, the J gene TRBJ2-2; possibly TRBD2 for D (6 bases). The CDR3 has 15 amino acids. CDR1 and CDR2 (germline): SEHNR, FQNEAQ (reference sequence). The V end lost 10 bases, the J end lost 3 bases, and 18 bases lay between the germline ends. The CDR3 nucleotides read TGTGCCACCATCGGAGGGGCGTTCGACACCGGGGAGCTGTTTTTT. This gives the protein CATIGGAFDTGELFF.

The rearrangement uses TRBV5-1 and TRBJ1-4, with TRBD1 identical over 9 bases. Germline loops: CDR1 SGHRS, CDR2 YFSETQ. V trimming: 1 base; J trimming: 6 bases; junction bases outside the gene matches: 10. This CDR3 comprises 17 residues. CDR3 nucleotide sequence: TGCGCCAGCAGCTTGTACCTTGACGGGACAGGGCATGAAAAACTGTTTTTT. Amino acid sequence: CASSLYLDGTGHEKLFF. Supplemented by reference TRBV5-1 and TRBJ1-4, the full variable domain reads KAGVTQTPRYLIKTRGQQVTLSCSPISGHRSVSWYQQTPGQGLQFLFEYFSETQRNKGNFPGRFSGRQFSNSRSEMNVSTLELGDSALYLCASSLYLDGTGHEKLFFGSGTQLSVL.

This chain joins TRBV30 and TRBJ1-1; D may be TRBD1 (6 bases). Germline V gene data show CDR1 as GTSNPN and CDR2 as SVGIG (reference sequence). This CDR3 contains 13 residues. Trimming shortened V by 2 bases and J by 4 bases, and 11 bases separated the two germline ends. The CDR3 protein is CAWSRGALTEAFF. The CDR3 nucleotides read TGTGCCTGGAGTCGGGGGGCCCTCACTGAAGCTTTCTTT.

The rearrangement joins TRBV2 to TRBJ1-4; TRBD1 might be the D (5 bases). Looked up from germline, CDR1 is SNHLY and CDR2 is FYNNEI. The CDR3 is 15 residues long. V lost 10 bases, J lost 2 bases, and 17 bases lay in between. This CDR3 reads CATTRAQATNEKLFF. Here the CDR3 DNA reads TGTGCCACCACCAGGGCCCAGGCCACTAATGAAAAACTGTTTTTT.

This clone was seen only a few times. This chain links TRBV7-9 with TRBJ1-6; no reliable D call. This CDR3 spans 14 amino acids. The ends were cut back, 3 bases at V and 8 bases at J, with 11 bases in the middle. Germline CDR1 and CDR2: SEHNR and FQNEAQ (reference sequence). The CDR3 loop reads CASSFTGSDSPLHF. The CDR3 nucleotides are TGTGCCAGCAGCTTCACGGGGAGCGATTCACCCCTCCACTTT. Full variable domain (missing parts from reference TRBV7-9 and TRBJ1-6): DTGVSQNPRHKITKRGQNVTFRCDPISEHNRLYWYRQTLGQGPEFLTYFQNEAQLEKSRLLSDRFSAERPKGSFSTLEIQRTEQGDSAMYLCASSFTGSDSPLHFGNGTRLTVT.

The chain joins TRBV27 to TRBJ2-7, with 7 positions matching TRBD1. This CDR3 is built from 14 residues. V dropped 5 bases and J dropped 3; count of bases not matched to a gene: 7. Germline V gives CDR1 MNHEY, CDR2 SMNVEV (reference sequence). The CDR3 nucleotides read TGTGCCAGCAGTGCAAGGACAGGCGACTACGAGCAGTACTTC. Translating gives CASSARTGDYEQYF.

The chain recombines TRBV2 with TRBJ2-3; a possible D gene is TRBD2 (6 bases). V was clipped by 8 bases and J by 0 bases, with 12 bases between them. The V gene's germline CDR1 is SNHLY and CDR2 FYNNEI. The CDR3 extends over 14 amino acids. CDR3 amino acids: CASLRGLSTDTQYF. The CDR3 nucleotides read TGTGCCAGCCTAAGGGGACTTAGCACAGATACGCAGTATTTT.

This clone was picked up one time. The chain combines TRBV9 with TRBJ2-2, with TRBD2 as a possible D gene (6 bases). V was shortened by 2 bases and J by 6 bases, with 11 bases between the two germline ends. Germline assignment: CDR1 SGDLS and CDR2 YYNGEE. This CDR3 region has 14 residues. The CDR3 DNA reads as TGTGCCAGCAGCGTGGGAGGTTTTCCCGGGGAGCTGTTTTTT. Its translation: CASSVGGFPGELFF.

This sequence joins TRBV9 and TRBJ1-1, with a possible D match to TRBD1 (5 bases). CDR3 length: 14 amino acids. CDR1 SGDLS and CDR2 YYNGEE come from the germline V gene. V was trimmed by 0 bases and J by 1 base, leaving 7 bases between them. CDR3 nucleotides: TGTGCCAGCAGCGTAGTGCAGGGGAACACTGAAGCTTTCTTT. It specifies CASSVVQGNTEAFF.

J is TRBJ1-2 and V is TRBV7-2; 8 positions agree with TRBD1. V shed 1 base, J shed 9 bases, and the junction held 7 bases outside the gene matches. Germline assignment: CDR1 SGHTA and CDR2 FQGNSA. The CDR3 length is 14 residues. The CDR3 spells CASSLVGQGSRYTF. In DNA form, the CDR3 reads TGTGCCAGCAGCTTAGTAGGACAGGGAAGCCGCTACACCTTC. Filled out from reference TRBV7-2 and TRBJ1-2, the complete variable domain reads GAGVSQSPSNKVTEKGKDVELRCDPISGHTALYWYRQSLGQGLEFLIYFQGNSAPDKSGLPSDRFSAERTGGSVSTLTIQRTQQEDSAVYLCASSLVGQGSRYTFGSGTRLTVV.

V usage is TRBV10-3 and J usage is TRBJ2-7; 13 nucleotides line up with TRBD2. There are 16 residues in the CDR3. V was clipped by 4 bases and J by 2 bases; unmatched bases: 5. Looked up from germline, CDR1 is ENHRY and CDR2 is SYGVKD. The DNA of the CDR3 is TGTGCCATCAGTGGGGGACTAGCGGGGACGGCCTACGAGCAGTACTTC. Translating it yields CAISGGLAGTAYEQYF.

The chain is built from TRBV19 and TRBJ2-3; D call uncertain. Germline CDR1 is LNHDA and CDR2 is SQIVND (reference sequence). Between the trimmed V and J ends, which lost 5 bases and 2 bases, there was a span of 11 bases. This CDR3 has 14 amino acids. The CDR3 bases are TGTGCCAGTAGTCGCACACGATTCACAGATACGCAGTATTTT. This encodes CASSRTRFTDTQYF.

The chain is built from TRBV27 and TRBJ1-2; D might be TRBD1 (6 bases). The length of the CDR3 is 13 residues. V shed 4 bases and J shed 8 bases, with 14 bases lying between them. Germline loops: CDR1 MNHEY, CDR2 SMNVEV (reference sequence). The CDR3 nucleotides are TGTGCCAGCAGTTCCCAGGGGCCGAGCGGCTACACCTTC. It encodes CASSSQGPSGYTF.

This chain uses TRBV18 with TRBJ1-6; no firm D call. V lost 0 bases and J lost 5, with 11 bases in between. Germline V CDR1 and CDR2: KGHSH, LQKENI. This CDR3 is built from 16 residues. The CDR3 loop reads CASSPPNPPHNSPLHF. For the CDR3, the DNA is TGTGCCAGCTCACCACCTAATCCCCCCCATAATTCACCCCTCCACTTT.

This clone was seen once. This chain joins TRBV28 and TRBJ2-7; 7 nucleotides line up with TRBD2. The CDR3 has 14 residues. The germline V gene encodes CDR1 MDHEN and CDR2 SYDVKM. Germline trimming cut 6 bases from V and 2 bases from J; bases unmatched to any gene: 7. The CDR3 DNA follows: TGTGCCAGCAGATACTCCGGGACTACCTACGAGCAGTACTTC. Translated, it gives CASRYSGTTYEQYF.

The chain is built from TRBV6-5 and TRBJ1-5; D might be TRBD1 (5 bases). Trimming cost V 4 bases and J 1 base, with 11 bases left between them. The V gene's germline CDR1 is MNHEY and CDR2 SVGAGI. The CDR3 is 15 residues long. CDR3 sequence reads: CASSSRAYSNQPQHF. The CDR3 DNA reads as TGTGCCAGCAGTTCCAGGGCGTACAGCAATCAGCCCCAGCATTTT.

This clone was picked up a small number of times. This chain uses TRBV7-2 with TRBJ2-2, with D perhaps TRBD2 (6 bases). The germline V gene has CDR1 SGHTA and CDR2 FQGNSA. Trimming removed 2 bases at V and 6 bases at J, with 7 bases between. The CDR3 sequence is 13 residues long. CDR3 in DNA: TGTGCCAGCAGCTTAAAGCGGGCCGGGGAGCTGTTTTTT. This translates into CASSLKRAGELFF.

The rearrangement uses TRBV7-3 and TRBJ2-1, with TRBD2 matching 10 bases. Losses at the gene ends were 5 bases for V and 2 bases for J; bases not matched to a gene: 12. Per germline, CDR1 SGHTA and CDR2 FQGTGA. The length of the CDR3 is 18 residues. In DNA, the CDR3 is TGTGCCAGCAGCCGAAATCGGACTAGCGGCCGGACCTACAATGAGCAGTTCTTC. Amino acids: CASSRNRTSGRTYNEQFF. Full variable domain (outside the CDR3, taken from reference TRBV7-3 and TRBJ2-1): GAGVSQTPSNKVTEKGKYVELRCDPISGHTALYWYRQSLGQGPEFLIYFQGTGAADDSGLPNDRFFAVRPEGSVSTLKIQRTERGDSAVYLCASSRNRTSGRTYNEQFFGPGTRLTVL.

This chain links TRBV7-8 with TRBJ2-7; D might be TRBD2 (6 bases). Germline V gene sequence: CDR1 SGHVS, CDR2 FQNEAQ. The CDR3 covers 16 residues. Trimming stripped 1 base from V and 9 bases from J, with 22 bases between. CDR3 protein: CASSLGGGAYPNRQYF. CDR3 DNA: TGTGCCAGCAGCTTAGGCGGCGGGGCCTACCCCAACCGGCAGTACTTC.

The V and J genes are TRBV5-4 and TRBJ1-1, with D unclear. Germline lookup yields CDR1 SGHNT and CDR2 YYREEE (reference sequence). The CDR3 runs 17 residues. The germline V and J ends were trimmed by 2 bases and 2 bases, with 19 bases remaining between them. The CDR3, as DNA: TGTGCCAGCAGCTTATACAATCACCGGGGTCGAAACACTGAAGCTTTCTTT. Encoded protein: CASSLYNHRGRNTEAFF.

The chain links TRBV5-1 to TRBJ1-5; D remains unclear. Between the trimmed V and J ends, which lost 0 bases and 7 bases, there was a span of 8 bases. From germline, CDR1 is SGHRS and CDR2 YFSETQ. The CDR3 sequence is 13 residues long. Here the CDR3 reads CASSLESSQPQHF. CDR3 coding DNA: TGCGCCAGCAGCTTGGAATCGTCGCAGCCCCAGCATTTT. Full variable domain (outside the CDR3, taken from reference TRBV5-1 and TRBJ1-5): KAGVTQTPRYLIKTRGQQVTLSCSPISGHRSVSWYQQTPGQGLQFLFEYFSETQRNKGNFPGRFSGRQFSNSRSEMNVSTLELGDSALYLCASSLESSQPQHFGDGTRLSIL.

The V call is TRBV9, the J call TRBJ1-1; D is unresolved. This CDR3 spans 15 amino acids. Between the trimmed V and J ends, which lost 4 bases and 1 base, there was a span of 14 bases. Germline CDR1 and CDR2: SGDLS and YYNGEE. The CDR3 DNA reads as TGTGCCAGCAGCCCAGAGGCTCTCCAGAACACTGAAGCTTTCTTT. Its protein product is CASSPEALQNTEAFF.

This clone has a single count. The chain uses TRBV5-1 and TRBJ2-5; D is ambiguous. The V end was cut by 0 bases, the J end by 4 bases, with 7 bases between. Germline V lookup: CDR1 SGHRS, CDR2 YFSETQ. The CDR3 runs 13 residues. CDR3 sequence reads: CASSLAITETQYF. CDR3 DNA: TGCGCCAGCAGCTTGGCTATCACAGAGACCCAGTACTTC.

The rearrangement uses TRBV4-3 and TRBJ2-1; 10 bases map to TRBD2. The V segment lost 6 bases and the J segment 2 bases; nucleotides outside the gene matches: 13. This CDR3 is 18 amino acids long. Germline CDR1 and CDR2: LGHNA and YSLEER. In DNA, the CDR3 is TGCGCCAGCAGTCCGAAGGCTAGCGGGGGACCTCCCTACAATGAGCAGTTCTTC. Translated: CASSPKASGGPPYNEQFF.

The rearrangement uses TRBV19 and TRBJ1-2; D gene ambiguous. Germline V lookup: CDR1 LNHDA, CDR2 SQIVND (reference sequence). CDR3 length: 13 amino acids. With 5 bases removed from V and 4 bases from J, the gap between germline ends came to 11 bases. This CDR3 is CASSPTPFYGYTF. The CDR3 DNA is TGTGCCAGTAGTCCCACACCGTTCTATGGCTACACCTTC.

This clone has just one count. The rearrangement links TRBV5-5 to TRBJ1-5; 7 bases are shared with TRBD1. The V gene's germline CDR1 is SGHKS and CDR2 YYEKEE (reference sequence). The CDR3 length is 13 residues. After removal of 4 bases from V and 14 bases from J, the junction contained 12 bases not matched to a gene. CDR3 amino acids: CASSGTEATPEHF. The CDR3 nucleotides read TGTGCCAGCAGCGGGACAGAAGCTACTCCGGAGCATTTT.

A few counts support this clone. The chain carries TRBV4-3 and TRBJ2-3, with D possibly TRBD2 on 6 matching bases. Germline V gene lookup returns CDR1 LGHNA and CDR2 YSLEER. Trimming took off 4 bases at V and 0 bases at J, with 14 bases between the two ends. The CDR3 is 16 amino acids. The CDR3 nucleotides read TGCGCCAGCAGCCCGAGGGGACGGGGGAGCACAGATACGCAGTATTTT. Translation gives CASSPRGRGSTDTQYF.